What follows is one TCR beta chain and its context. This sample is drawn from a study of blood T cell repertoires in COVID-19. Background on the study: Samples representing acute and convalescent COVID-19 were sourced from the United States, Italy and Spain.

Study processing details: The assay estimated nucleated cells by amplifying reference gene primers. The repertoire was sequenced with immunoSEQ multiplex PCR; TCRdb's copy has only in-frame clones and lacks some. That table furnishes V, J and clone size, whereas the DNA furnished D and trimming. The table has about 220,000 clones, roughly 84% seen once. Trimming took 3 bases from V and 4 from J; bases not matched to a gene: 1. Germline lookup yields CDR1 SGHTA and CDR2 FQGTGA. This CDR3 has 13 amino acids. V usage is TRBV7-3 and J usage is TRBJ2-5, with 8 positions matching TRBD1. The receptor was derived from a woman of 80 years or more with acute or convalescent COVID-19. The sequenced sample consisted of peripheral blood. The CDR3 is CASSLGQVETQYF. CDR3 DNA: TGTGCCAGCAGCTTGGGACAGGTAGAGACCCAGTACTTC.